This entry lists 7 T cell receptor beta chains sequenced from one sample in a study of blood T cell repertoires in COVID-19. The data were produced by immunoSEQ multiplex PCR, yet TCRdb's version contains in-frame clones alone and is incomplete. The data contain hundreds of thousands of clones, roughly 85% of them seen just once; the ten biggest clones take up roughly 1.4%. Sequenced sample: peripheral blood. The origin of the receptors is a woman in her 30s with active or convalescent COVID-19.

As for this clone: A read error may account for a junction end that differs from germline. V and J are TRBV6-6 and TRBJ2-1; 11 bases map to TRBD1. This CDR3 has 12 amino acids. The germline CDR1 and CDR2 sequences are MNHNY and SVGAGI (reference sequence). The DNA of the CDR3 is TGTGCCAGCAGAGGGACAGGGGGGGAGCTGTTCTTC. This codes for CASRGTGGELFF.

This clone was seen a handful of times. DNA for the CDR3: TGTGCCAGCAGTCCCGGGACAGCCACCGGGGAGCTGTTTTTT. It encodes CASSPGTATGELFF. V usage is TRBV27 and J usage is TRBJ2-2, with 7 bases aligning to TRBD1. Germline V lookup: CDR1 MNHEY, CDR2 SMNVEV (reference sequence). V was clipped by 5 bases and J by 4 bases; unmatched bases: 4. The CDR3 is 14 residues long.

Only one count was recorded for this clone. This rearrangement joins TRBV9 to TRBJ2-5, with TRBD2 as a possible D gene (6 bases). The V end was cut by 0 bases, the J end by 3 bases, with 12 bases between. Germline V gene data show CDR1 as SGDLS and CDR2 as YYNGEE. This CDR3 is built from 15 residues. This CDR3 is CASSVAGGAKETQYF. For the CDR3, the DNA is TGTGCCAGCAGCGTAGCCGGGGGAGCCAAAGAGACCCAGTACTTC.

This chain uses TRBV6-6 with TRBJ2-3; possible D gene TRBD1, 6 bases. CDR3 length: 15 amino acids. The germline V gene encodes CDR1 MNHNY and CDR2 SVGAGI (reference sequence). The V end was cut by 6 bases, the J end by 0 bases, with 13 bases between. The CDR3: CASRTGTTSTDTQYF. The CDR3 DNA reads as TGTGCCAGCAGAACCGGGACAACTAGCACAGATACGCAGTATTTT.

V gene TRBV19 combines with J gene TRBJ1-5, with 7 positions matching TRBD1. This CDR3 spans 16 amino acids. V shed 3 bases and J 5 bases; nucleotides not matched to a gene: 10. Per the germline V gene, CDR1 is LNHDA and CDR2 is SQIVND (reference sequence). This CDR3 reads CASSMPRDRGHQPQHF. CDR3 nucleotides: TGTGCCAGTAGTATGCCCCGGGACAGAGGCCATCAGCCCCAGCATTTT.

The J gene is TRBJ2-1, the V gene TRBV7-2; 7 nucleotides match TRBD2. J was trimmed by 1 base and V by 6 bases; bases with no gene match: 6. The germline V gene encodes CDR1 SGHTA and CDR2 FQGNSA. The CDR3 runs to 15 residues. In DNA, the CDR3 is TGTGCCAGCAGATATCAGCGGGGTTCCTACAATGAGCAGTTCTTC. Translated, it gives CASRYQRGSYNEQFF. Based on the CDR3 plus reference TRBV7-2 and TRBJ2-1, the full variable domain is GAGVSQSPSNKVTEKGKDVELRCDPISGHTALYWYRQSLGQGLEFLIYFQGNSAPDKSGLPSDRFSAERTGGSVSTLTIQRTQQEDSAVYLCASRYQRGSYNEQFFGPGTRLTVL.

The chain has TRBV27 and TRBJ1-4; D not certain. The CDR3 covers 14 residues. CDR1 is MNHEY, CDR2 SMNVEV, per germline (reference sequence). Trimming cost V 3 bases and J 1 base, with 6 bases left between them. The CDR3 DNA reads as TGTGCCAGCAGTTTTCTCGGAACTAATGAAAAACTGTTTTTT. Residues: CASSFLGTNEKLFF.